This T cell receptor (beta chain) derives from a study of PD-1 blockade in classical Hodgkin lymphoma. Germline-derived CDR1 and CDR2 are DFQATT and SNEGSKA (reference sequence). The CDR3 is 11 amino acids. Study-wide results and caveats: The study found that TCR diversity rose significantly by C4D1 in CD4+ but not CD8+ cells.

Concerning this clone itself: Its antigen is currently unknown.

With no exception, relapse followed autologous stem cell transplantation in all patients, and brentuximab vedotin exposure varied. Repertoires were generated with immunoSEQ multiplex PCR, while TCRdb's copy carries only in-frame clones and drops some. The sample includes over 10,000 clones, around 90% of them seen just once. The sequenced sample was peripheral blood mononuclear cells (PBMCs), obtained at baseline. This chain connects TRBV20-1 to TRBJ2-3; the D is unclear. The TCR comes from a human donor with classical Hodgkin lymphoma. The CDR3 nucleotides read TGCAGCCTCGTTAGTGCAGATACGCAGTATTTT. It translates to CSLVSADTQYF.